This T cell receptor (beta chain) derives from a study of T-cell reconstitution after alpha-beta-depleted transplantation in children. Unique molecular identifiers were used in preparing the TCRbeta library. In TCRdb, the PCR reads were re-called with MiXCR into one record per CDR3 protein. This repertoire shows 250,000 or so distinct CDR3 sequences, less than 9% found once; its top ten account for 6.3%. V was clipped by 6 bases and J by 10 bases; unmatched bases: 7. Germline CDR1 is KGHSH and CDR2 is LQKENI. CDR3 length: 12 residues. The receptor's source is a male patient younger than 18 who had a stem cell transplant for acute lymphoblastic leukemia, so the T cells may come from the graft donor. Sequences were derived from PBMCs, mostly from graft donor cells, sampled 180 days after TCRalphabeta/CD19-depleted stem cell transplant. The chain employs TRBV18 and TRBJ1-1; 8 positions agree with TRBD1. The CDR3 DNA reads TGTGCCAGCTCCCCGGACAGGGTAGTAGCTTTCTTT. As protein: CASSPDRVVAFF.